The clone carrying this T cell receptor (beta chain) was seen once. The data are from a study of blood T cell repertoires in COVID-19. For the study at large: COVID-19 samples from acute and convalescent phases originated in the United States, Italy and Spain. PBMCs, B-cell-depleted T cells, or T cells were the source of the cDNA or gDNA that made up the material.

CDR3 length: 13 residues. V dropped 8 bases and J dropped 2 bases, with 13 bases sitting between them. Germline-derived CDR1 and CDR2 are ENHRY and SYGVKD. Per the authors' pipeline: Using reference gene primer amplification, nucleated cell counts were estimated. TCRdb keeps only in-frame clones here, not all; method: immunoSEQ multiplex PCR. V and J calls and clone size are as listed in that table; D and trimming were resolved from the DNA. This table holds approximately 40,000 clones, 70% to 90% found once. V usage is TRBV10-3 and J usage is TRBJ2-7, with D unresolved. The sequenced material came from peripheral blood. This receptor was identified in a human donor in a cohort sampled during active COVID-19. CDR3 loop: CAIGPFGAYEQYF. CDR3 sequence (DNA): TGTGCCATCGGCCCCTTTGGTGCCTACGAGCAGTACTTC.